The T cell receptor beta chain under discussion was sequenced for a study of CD4 and CD8 cells across lung adenocarcinoma regions. Samples came from patients with localized non-small cell lung adenocarcinoma. The CDR3 extends over 17 amino acids. Germline CDR1 MNHNS, CDR2 SASEGT. V gave up 7 bases and J gave up 0 bases; unmatched junction bases: 7. TCRdb re-analysed the PCR reads in MiXCR, keeping a single row per CDR3 protein. In the table there are over 5,000 distinct CDR3 sequences, 60% to 80% of which are singletons. The chain joins TRBV6-1 to TRBJ2-3, with 13 positions matching TRBD2. The clonotype originates from a female donor with lung adenocarcinoma. The CD4 and CD8 labels of this study may be unreliable. Sequencing was carried out using CD4+ T cells from the center of a lung tumor. The CDR3 DNA follows: TGTGCCAGCACCAAAGGGACTAGCGGGAAGAGCACAGATACGCAGTATTTT. Protein sequence: CASTKGTSGKSTDTQYF.